The TCR beta chain under discussion was sequenced for a study of T cells after yellow fever vaccination (dated by TCRdb to about 2019). General notes on the study: Libraries from fractions with low cell numbers were prepared with the SMART-Seq v4 Ultra Low Input RNA kit. Blood samples were taken at several timepoints before and after primary and secondary immunization, and bulk PBMC replicates and cell subsets were isolated. Bulk TCR alpha and beta repertoires were sequenced longitudinally to track T-cell clones before and after primary and booster YFV17D yellow fever vaccination. The cohort comprised two healthy male donors, one aged 18 to 29 and one aged 30 to 40 years. Study-wide findings and limitations: The secondary T-cell response was weaker than the primary response but faster, peaking on day 5 instead of day 15. The study included only a couple of donors, which limits how far the findings can be generalized. A small fraction of clonotypes showed up in both the CD4 and CD8 compartments, probably as a result of convergent recombination. Most clones expanded after primary vaccination were re-detected after the booster (around 96% of CD4 and more than 70% of CD8), suggesting broad memory maintenance. FACS-sorted repertoires could contain abundant contaminating clonotypes from the bulk population, so computational filtering was required.

Synthesis of TCR cDNA relied on 5'RACE template switching, a step that introduced a universal primer site along with unique molecular identifiers. Priming for cDNA synthesis came from both the TCR alpha and TCR beta constant segments. Two PCR steps were used to amplify libraries, with sample barcodes and sequencing adapters being added in the second step. Sequencing of libraries was done on Illumina HiSeq 2500 (2x100 bp) or NovaSeq (2x150 bp). Regarding the original processing steps: MIGEC was used to demultiplex reads and collapse the reads into UMI consensus sequences, and MiXCR was used for V(D)J alignment. Using edgeR on replicate PBMC samples, clonotypes were called vaccine-responding if FDR was below 0.01 and the log2 fold change was above 5 up to day 15. Bulk clonotypes were assigned CD4 or CD8 identity according to which sequenced CD4 or CD8 repertoire held them at higher abundance. TCRdb handled the public reads itself, with Q25 trimming in fastp and clone calling in MiXCR, and kept productive beta chains. Identical CDR3 proteins give one entry, which carries the most common genes and DNA. These V and J calls rely on TCRdb rather than the paper's analysis. This sample lists around 230,000 distinct CDR3 sequences; around 6.7% were detected once. The ten largest clones take up 1.1% of the sample.

Trimming costs V 3 bases and J 4 bases, and their ends lie 16 bases apart. CDR3 length: 16 amino acids, cysteine to phenylalanine. Only the CDR3 region is kept as DNA, spanning 48 bases read in frame from base 1. Via the germline V gene (reference sequence), CDR1 is SGHNT and CDR2 YYREEE. The sample's treatment or condition label, decoded: live attenuated yellow fever vaccine strain. A standard Ficoll-Paque protocol was used to isolate PBMCs from peripheral blood. Dynabeads CD4 and CD8 positive selection kits were used to isolate the CD4 and CD8 T-cell fractions. TriZol was used to extract RNA from bulk PBMCs, from CD4 and CD8 fractions, and from dextramer-positive and dextramer-negative fractions. Details on this clonotype: The specificity of this receptor is unknown. One base away there is no much larger clone; base qualities are not given.

The V and J segments used are TRBV5-4 and TRBJ1-4, and the D gene may be TRBD1, 5 bases matching. The clonotype comes from a young man who received the YFV17D yellow fever vaccine. Source: CD4+ T cells sorted from PBMCs, taken on the day of the yellow fever booster vaccination. The CDR3 region has the sequence CASSWAPGAGNEKLFF. The DNA is as follows: TGTGCCAGCAGCTGGGCCCCTGGGGCGGGTAATGAAAAACTGTTTTTT.